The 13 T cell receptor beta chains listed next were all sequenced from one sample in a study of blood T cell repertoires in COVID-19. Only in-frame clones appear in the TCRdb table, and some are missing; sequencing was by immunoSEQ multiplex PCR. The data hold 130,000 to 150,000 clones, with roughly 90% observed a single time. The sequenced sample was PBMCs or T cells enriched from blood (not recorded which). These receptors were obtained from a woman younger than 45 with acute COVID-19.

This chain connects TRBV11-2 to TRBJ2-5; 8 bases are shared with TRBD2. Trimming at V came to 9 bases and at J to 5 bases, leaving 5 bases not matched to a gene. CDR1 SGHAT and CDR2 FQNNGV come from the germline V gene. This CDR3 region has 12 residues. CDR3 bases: TGTGCCAGTCTCGGGGGGGAGGAGACCCAGTACTTC. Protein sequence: CASLGGEETQYF.

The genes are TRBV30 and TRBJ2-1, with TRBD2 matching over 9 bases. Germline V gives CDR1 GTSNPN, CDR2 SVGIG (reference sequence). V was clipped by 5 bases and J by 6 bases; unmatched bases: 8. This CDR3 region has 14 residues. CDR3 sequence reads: CAWATGLALNEQFF. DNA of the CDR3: TGTGCCTGGGCCACGGGACTAGCTCTCAATGAGCAGTTCTTC.

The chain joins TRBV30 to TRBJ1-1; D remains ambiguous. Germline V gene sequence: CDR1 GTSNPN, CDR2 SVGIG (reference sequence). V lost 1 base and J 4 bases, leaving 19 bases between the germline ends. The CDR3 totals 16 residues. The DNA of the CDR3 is TGTGCCTGGAGTGAACAAGAAGTTTTACCCGCCACTGAAGCTTTCTTT. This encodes CAWSEQEVLPATEAFF.

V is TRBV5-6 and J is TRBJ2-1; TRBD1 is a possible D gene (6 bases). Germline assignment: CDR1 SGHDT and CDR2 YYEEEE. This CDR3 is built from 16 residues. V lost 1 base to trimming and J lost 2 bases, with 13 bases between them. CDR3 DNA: TGTGCCAGCAGCTTGAGGCAGGGGCCTCCCTACAATGAGCAGTTCTTC. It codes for CASSLRQGPPYNEQFF.

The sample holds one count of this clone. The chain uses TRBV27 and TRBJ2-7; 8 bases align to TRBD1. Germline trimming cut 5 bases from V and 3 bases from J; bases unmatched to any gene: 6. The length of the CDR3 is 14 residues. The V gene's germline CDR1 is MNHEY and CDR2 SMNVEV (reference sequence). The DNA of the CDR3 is TGTGCCAGCAGTACAGGACAGGGAATCTACGAGCAGTACTTC. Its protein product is CASSTGQGIYEQYF.

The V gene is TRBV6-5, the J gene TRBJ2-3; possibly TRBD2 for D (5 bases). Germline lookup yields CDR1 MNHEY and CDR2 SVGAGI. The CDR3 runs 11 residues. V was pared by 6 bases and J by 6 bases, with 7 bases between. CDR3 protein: CASSTGDTQYF. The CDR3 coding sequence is TGTGCCAGCAGCACGGGGGATACGCAGTATTTT.

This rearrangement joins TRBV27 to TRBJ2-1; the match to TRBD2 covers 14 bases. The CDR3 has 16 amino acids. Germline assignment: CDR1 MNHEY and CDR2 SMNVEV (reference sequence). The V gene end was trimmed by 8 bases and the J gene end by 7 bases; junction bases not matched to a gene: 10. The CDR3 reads CASGPGTSGRWNEQFF. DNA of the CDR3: TGTGCCAGCGGCCCCGGGACTAGCGGGAGATGGAATGAGCAGTTCTTC.

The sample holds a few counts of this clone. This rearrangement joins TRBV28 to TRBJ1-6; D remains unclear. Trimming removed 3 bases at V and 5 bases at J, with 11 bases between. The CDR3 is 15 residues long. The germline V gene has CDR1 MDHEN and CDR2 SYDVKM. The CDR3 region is CASSFAGSDNSPLHF. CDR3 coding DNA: TGTGCCAGCAGTTTCGCGGGATCAGATAATTCACCCCTCCACTTT.

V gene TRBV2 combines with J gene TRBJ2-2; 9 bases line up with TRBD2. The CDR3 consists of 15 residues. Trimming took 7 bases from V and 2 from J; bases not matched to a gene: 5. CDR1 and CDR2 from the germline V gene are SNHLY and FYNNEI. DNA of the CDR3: TGTGCCAGCATGGGACTAGCCTCCAACACCGGGGAGCTGTTTTTT. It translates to CASMGLASNTGELFF.

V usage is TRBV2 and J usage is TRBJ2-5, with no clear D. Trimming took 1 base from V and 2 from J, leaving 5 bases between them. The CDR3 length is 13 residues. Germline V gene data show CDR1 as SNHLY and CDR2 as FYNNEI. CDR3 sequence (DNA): TGTGCCAGCAGTGAAGTCCGTCAAGAGACCCAGTACTTC. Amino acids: CASSEVRQETQYF.

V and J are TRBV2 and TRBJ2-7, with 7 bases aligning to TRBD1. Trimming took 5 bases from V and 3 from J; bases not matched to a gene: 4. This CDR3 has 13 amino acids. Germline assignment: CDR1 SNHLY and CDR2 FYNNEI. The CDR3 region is CASSPDRIYEQYF. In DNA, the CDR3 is TGTGCCAGCAGTCCGGACAGGATCTACGAGCAGTACTTC.

The CDR3 coding sequence is TGCGCCAGCAGCACCAACCCCCAGGGGAACTATGGCTACACCTTC. This gives the protein CASSTNPQGNYGYTF. The chain has TRBV5-1 and TRBJ1-2, with D maybe TRBD1 (6 bases). The V end lost 4 bases, the J end lost 2 bases, and 15 bases lay between the germline ends. The CDR3 loop spans 15 amino acids. Germline CDR1 is SGHRS and CDR2 is YFSETQ.

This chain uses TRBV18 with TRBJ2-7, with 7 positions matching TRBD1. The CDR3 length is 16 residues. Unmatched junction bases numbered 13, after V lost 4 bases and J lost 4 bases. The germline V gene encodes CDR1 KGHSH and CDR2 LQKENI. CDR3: CASSRVQGTSGYEQYF. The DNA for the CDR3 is TGTGCCAGCTCACGCGTACAGGGGACCTCCGGGTACGAGCAGTACTTC.